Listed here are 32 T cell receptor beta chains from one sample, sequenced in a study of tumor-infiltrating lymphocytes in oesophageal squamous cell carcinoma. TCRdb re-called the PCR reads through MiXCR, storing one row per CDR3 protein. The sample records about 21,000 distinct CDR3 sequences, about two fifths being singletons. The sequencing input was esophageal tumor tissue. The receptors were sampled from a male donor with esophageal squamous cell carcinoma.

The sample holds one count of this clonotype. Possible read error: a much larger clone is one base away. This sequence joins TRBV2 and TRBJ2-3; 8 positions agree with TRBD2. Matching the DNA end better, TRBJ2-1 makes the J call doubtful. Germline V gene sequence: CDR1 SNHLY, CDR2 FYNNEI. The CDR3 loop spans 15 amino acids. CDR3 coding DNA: TGTTCCAGCAGTGACCAAGCGGGAGCCTACAATGAGCAGTTCTTC. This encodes CSSSDQAGAYNEQFF.

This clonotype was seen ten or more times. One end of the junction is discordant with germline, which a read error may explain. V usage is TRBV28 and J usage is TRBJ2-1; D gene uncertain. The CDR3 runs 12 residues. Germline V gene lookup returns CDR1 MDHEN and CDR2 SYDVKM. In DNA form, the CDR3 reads TGTGCCAGCAGTCTTCCCGATTCACCCCTCCACTTC. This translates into CASSLPDSPLHF.

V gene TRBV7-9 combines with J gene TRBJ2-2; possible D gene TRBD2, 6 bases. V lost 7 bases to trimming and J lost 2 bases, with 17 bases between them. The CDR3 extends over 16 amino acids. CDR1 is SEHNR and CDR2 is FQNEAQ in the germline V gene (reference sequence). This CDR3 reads CASNPAGRINTGELFF. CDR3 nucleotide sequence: TGTGCCAGCAACCCCGCGGGGCGGATTAACACCGGGGAGCTGTTTTTT.

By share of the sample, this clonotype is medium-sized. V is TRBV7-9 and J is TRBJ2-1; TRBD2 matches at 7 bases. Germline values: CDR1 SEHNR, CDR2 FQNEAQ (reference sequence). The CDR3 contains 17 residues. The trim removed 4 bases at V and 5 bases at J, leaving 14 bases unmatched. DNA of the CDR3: TGTGCCAGCAGCTCAACTCAACCGGGACTACCAAACAATGAGCAGTTCTTC. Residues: CASSSTQPGLPNNEQFF.

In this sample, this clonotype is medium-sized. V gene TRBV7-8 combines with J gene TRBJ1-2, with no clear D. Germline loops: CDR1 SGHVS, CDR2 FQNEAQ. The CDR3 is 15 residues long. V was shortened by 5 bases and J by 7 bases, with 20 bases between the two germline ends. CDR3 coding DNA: TGTGCCAGCAGCGACTCTCAGACCCTACTGGGTGGCTACACCTTC. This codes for CASSDSQTLLGGYTF.

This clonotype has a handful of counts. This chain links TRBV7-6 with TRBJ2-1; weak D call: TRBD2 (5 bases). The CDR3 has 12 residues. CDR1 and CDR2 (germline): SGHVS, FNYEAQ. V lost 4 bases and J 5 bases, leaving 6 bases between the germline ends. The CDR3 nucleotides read TGTGCCAGCAGCTCCGGGAACAATGAGCAGTTCTTC. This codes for CASSSGNNEQFF.

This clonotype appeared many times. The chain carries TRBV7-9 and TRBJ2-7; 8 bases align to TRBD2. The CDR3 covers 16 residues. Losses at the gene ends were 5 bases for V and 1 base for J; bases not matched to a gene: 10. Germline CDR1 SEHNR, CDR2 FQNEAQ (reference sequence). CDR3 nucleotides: TGTGCCAGCAGCCCCCCGGGGGGGCGGAAGTCCTACGAGCAGTACTTC. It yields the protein CASSPPGGRKSYEQYF.

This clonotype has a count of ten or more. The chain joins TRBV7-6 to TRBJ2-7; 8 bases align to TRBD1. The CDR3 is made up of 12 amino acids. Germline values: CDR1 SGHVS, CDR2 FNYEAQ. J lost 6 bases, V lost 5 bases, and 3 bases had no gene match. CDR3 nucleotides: TGTGCCAGCAGCGCTACAGGGGGCGAGCAGTACTTC. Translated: CASSATGGEQYF.

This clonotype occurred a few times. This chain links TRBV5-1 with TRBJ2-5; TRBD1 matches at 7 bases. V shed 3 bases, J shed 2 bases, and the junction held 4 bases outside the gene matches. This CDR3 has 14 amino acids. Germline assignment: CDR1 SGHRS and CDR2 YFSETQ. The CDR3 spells CASSSGQQQETQYF. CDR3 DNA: TGCGCCAGCAGCTCGGGACAGCAACAAGAGACCCAGTACTTC.

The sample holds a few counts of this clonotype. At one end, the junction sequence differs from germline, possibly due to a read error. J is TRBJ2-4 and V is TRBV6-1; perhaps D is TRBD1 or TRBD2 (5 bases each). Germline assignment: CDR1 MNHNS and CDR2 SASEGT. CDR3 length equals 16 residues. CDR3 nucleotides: TGTGCCAGCAGCCGCGAACTGGGACGGAAATTTTTGCCCCTCCACTTC. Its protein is CASSRELGRKFLPLHF.

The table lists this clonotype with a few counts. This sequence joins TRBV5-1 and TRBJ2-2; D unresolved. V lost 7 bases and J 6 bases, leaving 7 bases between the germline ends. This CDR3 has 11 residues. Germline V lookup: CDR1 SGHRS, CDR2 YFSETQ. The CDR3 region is CASWGAGELFF. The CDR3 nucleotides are TGCGCCAGCTGGGGTGCCGGGGAGCTGTTTTTT. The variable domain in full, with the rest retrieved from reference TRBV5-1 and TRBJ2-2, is KAGVTQTPRYLIKTRGQQVTLSCSPISGHRSVSWYQQTPGQGLQFLFEYFSETQRNKGNFPGRFSGRQFSNSRSEMNVSTLELGDSALYLCASWGAGELFFGEGSRLTVL.

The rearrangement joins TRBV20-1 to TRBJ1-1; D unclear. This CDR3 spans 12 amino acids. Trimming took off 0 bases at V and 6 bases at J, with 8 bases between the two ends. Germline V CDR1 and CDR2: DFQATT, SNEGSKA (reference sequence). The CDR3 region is CSARDQKPEAFF. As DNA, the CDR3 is TGCAGTGCTAGAGATCAGAAGCCTGAAGCTTTCTTT.

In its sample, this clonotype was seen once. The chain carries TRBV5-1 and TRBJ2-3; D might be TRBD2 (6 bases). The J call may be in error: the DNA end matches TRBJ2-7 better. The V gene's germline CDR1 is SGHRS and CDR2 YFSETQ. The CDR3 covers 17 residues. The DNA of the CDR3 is TGCGCCAGCAGCTTGGAAGCGGAGGGGTCCTACTCCTACGAGCAGTACTTC. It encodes CASSLEAEGSYSYEQYF.

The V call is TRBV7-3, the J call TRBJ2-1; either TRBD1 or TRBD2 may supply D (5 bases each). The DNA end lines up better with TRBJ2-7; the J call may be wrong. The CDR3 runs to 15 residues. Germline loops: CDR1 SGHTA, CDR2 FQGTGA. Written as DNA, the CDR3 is TGTGCCAGCAGCTCAAGTGGGGGTTCCTACAATGAGCAGTACTTC. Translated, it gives CASSSSGGSYNEQYF.

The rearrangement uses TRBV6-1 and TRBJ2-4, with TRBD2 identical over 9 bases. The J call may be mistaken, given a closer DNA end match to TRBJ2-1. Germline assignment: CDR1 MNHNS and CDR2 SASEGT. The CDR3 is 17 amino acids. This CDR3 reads CASSEVRGSGRGREQFF. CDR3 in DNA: TGTGCCAGCAGTGAAGTGAGAGGTAGCGGGAGAGGTAGAGAGCAGTTCTTC.

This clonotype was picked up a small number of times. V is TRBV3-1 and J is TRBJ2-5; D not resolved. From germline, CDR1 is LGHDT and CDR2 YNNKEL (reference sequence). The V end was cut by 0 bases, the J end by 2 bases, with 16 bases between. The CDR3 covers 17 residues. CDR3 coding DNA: TGTGCCAGCAGCCAAGATCTAGGGCTAGACACTCAAGAGACCCAGTACTTC. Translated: CASSQDLGLDTQETQYF.

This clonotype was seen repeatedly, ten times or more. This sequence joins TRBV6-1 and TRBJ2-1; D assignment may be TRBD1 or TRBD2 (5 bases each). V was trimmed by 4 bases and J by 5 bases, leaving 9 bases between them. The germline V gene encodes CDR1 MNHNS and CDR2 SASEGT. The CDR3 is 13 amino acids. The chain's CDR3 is CASSVRDHNEQFF. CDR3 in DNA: TGTGCCAGCAGTGTCCGGGACCACAATGAGCAGTTCTTC.

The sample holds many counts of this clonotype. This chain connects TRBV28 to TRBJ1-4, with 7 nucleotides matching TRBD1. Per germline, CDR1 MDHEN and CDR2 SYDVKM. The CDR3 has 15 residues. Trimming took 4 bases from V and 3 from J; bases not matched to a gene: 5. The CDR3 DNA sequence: TGTGCCAGCAGTTCGACAGGGAGCTCTAATGAAAAACTGTTTTTT. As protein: CASSSTGSSNEKLFF.

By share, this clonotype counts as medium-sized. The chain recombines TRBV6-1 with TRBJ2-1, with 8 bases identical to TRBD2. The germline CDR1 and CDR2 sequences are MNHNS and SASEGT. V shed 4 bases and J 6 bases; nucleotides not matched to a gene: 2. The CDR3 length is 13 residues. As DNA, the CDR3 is TGTGCCAGCAGTGTTGGACTAGCCAATGAGCAGTTCTTC. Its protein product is CASSVGLANEQFF.

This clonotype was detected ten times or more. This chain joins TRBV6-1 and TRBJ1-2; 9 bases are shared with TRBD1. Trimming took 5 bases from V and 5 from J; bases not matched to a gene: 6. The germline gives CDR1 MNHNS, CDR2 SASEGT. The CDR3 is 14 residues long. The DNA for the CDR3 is TGTGCCAGCAGTATTCGGACAGGGGAGTATGGCTACACCTTC. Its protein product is CASSIRTGEYGYTF.

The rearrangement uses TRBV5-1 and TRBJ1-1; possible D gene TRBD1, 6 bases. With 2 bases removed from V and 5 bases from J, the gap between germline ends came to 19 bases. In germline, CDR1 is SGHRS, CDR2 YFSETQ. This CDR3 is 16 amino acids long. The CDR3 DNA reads TGCGCCAGCAGCTTAACCTATACAGGGAGTAAGACTGAAGCTTTCTTT. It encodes CASSLTYTGSKTEAFF.

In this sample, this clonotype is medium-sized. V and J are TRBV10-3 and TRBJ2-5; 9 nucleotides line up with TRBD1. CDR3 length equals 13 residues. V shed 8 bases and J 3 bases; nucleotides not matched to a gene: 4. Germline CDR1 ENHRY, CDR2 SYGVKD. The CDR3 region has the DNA TGTGCCATCGGGGGACAGGGAAAAGAGACCCAGTACTTC. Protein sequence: CAIGGQGKETQYF.

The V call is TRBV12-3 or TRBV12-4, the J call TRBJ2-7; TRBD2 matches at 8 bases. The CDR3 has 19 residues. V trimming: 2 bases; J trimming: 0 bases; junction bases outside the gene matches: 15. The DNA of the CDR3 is TGTGCCAGCAGTTTAAGGGGCACGGGCCTAGCGGGTTTCTCCTACGAGCAGTACTTC. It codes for CASSLRGTGLAGFSYEQYF.

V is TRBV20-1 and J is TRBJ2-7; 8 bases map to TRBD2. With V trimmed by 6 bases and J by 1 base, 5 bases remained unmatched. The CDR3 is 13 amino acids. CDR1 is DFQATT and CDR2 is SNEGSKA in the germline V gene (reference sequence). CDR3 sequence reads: CSAFSGASYEQYF. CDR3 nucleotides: TGCAGTGCGTTTAGCGGGGCATCCTACGAGCAGTACTTC.

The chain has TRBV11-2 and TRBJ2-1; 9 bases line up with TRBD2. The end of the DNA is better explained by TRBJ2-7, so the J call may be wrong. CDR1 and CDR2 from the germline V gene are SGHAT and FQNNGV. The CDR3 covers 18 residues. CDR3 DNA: TGTGCCAGTAGACCTTTTGGGCTAGCGGGGTCTTTATCCTACGAGCAGTACTTC. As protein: CASRPFGLAGSLSYEQYF.

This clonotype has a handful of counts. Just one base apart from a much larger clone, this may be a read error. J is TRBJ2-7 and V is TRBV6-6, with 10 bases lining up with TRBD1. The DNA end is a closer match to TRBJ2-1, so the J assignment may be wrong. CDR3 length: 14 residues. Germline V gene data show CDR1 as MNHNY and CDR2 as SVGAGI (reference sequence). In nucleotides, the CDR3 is TGTGCCAGCAGTTACGGGACAGGGGCGTACGAGCAGTTCTTC. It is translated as CASSYGTGAYEQFF.

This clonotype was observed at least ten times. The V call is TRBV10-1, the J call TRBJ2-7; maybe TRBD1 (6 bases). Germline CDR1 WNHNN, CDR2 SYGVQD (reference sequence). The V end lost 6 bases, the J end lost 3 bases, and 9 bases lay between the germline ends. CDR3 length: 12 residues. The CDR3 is CASSAQGYEQYF. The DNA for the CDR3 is TGCGCCAGCAGCGCACAGGGCTACGAGCAGTACTTC.

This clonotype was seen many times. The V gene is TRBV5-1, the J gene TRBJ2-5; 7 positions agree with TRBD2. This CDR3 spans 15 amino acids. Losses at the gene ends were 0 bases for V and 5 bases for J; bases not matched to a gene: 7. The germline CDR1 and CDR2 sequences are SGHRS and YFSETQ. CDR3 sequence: CASSLESGGWETQYF. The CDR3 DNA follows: TGCGCCAGCAGCTTGGAGTCCGGGGGGTGGGAGACCCAGTACTTC. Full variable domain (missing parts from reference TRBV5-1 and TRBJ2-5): KAGVTQTPRYLIKTRGQQVTLSCSPISGHRSVSWYQQTPGQGLQFLFEYFSETQRNKGNFPGRFSGRQFSNSRSEMNVSTLELGDSALYLCASSLESGGWETQYFGPGTRLLVL.

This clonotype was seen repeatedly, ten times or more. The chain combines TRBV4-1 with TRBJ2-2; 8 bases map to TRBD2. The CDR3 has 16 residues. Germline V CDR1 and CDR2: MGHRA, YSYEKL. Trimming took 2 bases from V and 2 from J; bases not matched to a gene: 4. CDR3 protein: CASSQLAGTNTGELFF. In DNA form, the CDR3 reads TGCGCCAGCAGCCAATTAGCGGGGACAAACACCGGGGAGCTGTTTTTT.

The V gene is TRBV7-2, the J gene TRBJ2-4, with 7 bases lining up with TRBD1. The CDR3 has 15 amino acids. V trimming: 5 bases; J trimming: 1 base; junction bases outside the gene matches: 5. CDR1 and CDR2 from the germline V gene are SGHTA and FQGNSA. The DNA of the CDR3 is TGTGCCAGCAGCCCGGGACAGTTGGCCAAAAACATTCAGTACTTC. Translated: CASSPGQLAKNIQYF.

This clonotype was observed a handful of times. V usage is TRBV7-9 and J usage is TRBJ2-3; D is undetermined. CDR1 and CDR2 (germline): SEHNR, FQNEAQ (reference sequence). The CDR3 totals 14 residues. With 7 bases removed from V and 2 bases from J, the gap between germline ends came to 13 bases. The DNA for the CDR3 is TGTGCCAGCAACCTACAGACCACCACAGATACGCAGTATTTT. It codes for CASNLQTTTDTQYF.

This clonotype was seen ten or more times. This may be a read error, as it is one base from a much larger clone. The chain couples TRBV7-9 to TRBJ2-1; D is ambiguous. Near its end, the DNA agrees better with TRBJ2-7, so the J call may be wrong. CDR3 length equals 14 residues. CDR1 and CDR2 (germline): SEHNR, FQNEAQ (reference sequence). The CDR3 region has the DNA TGTGCCAGCAGCTTGGGAATGGCCTACAATGAGCAGTACTTC. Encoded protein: CASSLGMAYNEQYF.